This T cell receptor beta chain is from a study of identical twins. General observations from the study: Partly confounded zero-insertion analyses could result from invariant MAIT and iNKT cells.

TCRdb ran MiXCR on the 5' RACE reads and lists one entry per CDR3 protein. Of roughly 470,000 distinct CDR3 sequences in the sample, approximately 15% were seen once. This CDR3 is built from 14 residues. In germline, CDR1 is MNHEY, CDR2 SMNVEV (reference sequence). V lost 4 bases to trimming and J lost 10 bases, with 17 bases between them. The table lists this clonotype with a few counts. What it recognizes is unknown. Another study also made use of these data, one on yellow fever vaccine responses in identical twins. In that study: Reportedly, twins' vaccine T cell responses looked partly convergent and partly personalized.

This chain uses TRBV27 with TRBJ1-5; D gene ambiguous. The sample consisted of CD4+ T cells sorted from blood. The TCR comes from a woman younger than 35 in good health. As DNA, the CDR3 is TGTGCCAGCAGTTCCAGTACGGCTGTGCAACCCCAGCATTTT. Translated, it gives CASSSSTAVQPQHF.